These 8 T cell receptor beta chains were all obtained from the same sample, sequenced in a study of blood T cell repertoires in COVID-19. Libraries were prepared by immunoSEQ multiplex PCR; TCRdb keeps only in-frame clonotypes and omits some of them. The table has around 41,000 clones, around 90% seen once; the top ten hold roughly a tenth. Source material: peripheral blood. The receptor set was obtained from a woman aged 80 or over with active COVID-19.

This chain connects TRBV3-1 (or the pseudogene TRBV3-2) to TRBJ2-3, with D hard to call. This CDR3 has 15 amino acids. The V end lost 7 bases, the J end lost 4 bases, and 18 bases lay between the germline ends. The V gene's germline CDR1 is LGHDT and CDR2 YNNKEL (reference sequence). CDR3 residues: CASTSRSNGADTQYF. CDR3 DNA sequence: TGTGCCAGCACCTCAAGATCAAACGGTGCAGATACGCAGTATTTT.

This chain uses TRBV21-1 with TRBJ1-6. TRBV21-1 constitutes a pseudogene. The CDR3 has 17 residues. DNA for the CDR3: TGTGCCAGCAGCCCAAAGGAGGGGAGTTCTTGTAATTCACCCCTCCACTTT. Translating it yields CASSPKEGSSCNSPLHF.

V usage is TRBV5-5 and J usage is TRBJ1-2, with D possibly TRBD1 on 5 matching bases. The germline CDR1 and CDR2 sequences are SGHKS and YYEKEE (reference sequence). V was clipped by 7 bases and J by 2 bases, with 24 bases between them. The CDR3 is 17 amino acids. The CDR3 nucleotides read TGTGCCAGCCGTCGCACTGGAGTGTGGAGACAGAACTATGGCTACACCTTC. Amino acids: CASRRTGVWRQNYGYTF. Looking up the rest from reference TRBV5-5 and TRBJ1-2 gives the full variable domain: DAGVTQSPTHLIKTRGQQVTLRCSPISGHKSVSWYQQVLGQGPQFIFQYYEKEERGRGNFPDRFSARQFPNYSSELNVNALLLGDSALYLCASRRTGVWRQNYGYTFGSGTRLTVV.

The gene calls are TRBV7-2 and TRBJ2-2, with TRBD2 identical over 9 bases. The V gene's germline CDR1 is SGHTA and CDR2 FQGNSA. With 1 base clipped from V and 6 bases from J, the junction kept 6 bases outside the gene matches. The CDR3 length is 16 residues. Here the CDR3 reads CASSLVAGGHAGELFF. As DNA, the CDR3 is TGTGCCAGCAGCTTAGTGGCGGGGGGGCACGCCGGGGAGCTGTTTTTT.

The chain employs TRBV7-9 and TRBJ1-5; D not certain. V dropped 1 base and J dropped 6 bases, with 4 bases sitting between them. CDR3 length: 12 amino acids. The germline CDR1 and CDR2 sequences are SEHNR and FQNEAQ (reference sequence). CDR3 region: CASSLGLQPQHF. The CDR3 DNA sequence: TGTGCCAGCAGCTTAGGTCTTCAGCCCCAGCATTTT.

The CDR3, as DNA: TGTGCCAGCAGCGCCGCCGGGACAGCCGGTCGGATCACCGGGGAGCTGTTTTTT. It translates to CASSAAGTAGRITGELFF. The chain links TRBV5-6 to TRBJ2-2, with 7 bases that match TRBD1. This CDR3 is 18 amino acids long. V was pared by 4 bases and J by 4 bases, with 16 bases of the junction left unmatched. Germline V gene sequence: CDR1 SGHDT, CDR2 YYEEEE.

The V gene is TRBV10-3, the J gene TRBJ2-2; D is perhaps TRBD1 (6 bases). CDR1 is ENHRY, CDR2 SYGVKD, per germline. The germline V and J ends were trimmed by 6 bases and 1 base, with 15 bases remaining between them. This CDR3 spans 16 amino acids. This CDR3 is CAIRSPRGQNTGELFF. The CDR3, as DNA: TGTGCCATCAGGTCCCCCAGGGGACAGAACACCGGGGAGCTGTTTTTT.

In its sample, this clone was seen once. The chain couples TRBV7-2 to TRBJ1-6, with TRBD1 as a possible D gene (6 bases). Germline loops: CDR1 SGHTA, CDR2 FQGNSA. Trimming cost V 6 bases and J 10 bases, with 19 bases left between them. The CDR3 has 15 residues. The CDR3 DNA sequence: TGTGCCAGCAGTCCTGTTGCGCGGGGGCGGTCACCCCTCCACTTT. Translated: CASSPVARGRSPLHF.